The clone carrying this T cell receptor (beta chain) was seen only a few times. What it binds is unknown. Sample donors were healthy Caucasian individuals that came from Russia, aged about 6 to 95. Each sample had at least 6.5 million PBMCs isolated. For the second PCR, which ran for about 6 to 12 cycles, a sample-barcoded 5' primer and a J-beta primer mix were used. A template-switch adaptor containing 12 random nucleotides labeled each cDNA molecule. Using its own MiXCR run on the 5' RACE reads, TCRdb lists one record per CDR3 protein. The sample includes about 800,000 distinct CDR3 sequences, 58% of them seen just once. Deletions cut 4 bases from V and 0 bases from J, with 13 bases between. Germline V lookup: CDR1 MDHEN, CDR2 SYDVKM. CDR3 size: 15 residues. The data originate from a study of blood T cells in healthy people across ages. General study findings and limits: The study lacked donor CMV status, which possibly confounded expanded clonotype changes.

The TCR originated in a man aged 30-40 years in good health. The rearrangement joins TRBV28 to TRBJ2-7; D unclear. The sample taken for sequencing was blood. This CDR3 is CASSSEALASYEQYF. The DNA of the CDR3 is TGTGCCAGCAGTTCCGAAGCGCTCGCCTCCTACGAGCAGTACTTC.